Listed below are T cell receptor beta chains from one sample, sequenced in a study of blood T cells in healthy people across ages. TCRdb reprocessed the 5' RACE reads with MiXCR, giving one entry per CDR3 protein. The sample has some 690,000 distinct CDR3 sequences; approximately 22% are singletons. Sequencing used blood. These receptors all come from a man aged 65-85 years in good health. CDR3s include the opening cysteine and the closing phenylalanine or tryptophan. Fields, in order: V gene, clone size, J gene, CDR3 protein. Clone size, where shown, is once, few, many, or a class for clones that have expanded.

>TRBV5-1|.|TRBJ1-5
CASSPTGADQPQHF
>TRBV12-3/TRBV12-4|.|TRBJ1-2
CASRVQGTVFTGYTF
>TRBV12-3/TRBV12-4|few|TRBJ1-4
CASTGTGNEKLFF
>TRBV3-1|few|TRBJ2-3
CASSQALWGASTDTQYF
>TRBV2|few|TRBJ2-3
CASTRELRTDTQYF
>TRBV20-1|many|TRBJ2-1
CSAVGVSSYNEQFF
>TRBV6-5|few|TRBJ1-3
CASSRGPHSGNTIYF
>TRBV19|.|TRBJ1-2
CASSIIKAAGDYGYTF
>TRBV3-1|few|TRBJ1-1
CASVPGRGNTEAFF
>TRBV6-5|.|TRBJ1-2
CASSYGGELNYGYTF
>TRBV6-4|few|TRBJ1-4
CASSDPDGATNEKLFF
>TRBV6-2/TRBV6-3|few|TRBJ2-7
CASSRAGTFSYERYF
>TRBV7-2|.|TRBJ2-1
CASSWGLAGGYEQFF
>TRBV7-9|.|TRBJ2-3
CASSLARPTDTQYF
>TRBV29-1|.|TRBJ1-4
CSVRGDNEKLFF
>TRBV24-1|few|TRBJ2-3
CATSDIRANTDTQYF
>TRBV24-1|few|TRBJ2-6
CATSDPKGVPVLTF
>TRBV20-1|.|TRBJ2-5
CSARDTTSGTQETQYF
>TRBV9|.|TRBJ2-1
CASSSMTSGSLDEQFF
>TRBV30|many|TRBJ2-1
CAWSTPGTIVNEQFF
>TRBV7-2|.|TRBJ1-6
CASSLGGLNSPLHF
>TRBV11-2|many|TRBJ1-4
CASSLALATNEKLFF
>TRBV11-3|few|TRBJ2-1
CASSLDRGGTSYTDEQFF
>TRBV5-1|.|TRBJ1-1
CASSPTRGTGGRVNTEAFF
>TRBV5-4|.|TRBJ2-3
CASRTPGLAGDGADTQYF
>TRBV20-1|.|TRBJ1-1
CSARPGPMVTEAFF
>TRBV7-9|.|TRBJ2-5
CASSLGRGRTQETQYF
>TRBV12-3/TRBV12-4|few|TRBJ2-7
CASSHRTASPEQYF
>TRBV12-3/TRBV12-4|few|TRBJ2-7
CASSYQHGTIYEQYF
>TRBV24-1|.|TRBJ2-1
CATSALGAGNNEQFF
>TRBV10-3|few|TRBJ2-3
CAIRTDTRTDTQYF
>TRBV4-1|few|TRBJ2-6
CASSQDIGTGSSGANVLTF
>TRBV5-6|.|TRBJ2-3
CASSQRTTTDTQYF
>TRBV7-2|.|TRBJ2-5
CASSLTTSGLQETQYF
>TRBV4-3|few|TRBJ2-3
CASSRLADTDTQYF
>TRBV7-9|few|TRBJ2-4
CASSLEGGIQYF
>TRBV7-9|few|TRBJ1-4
CASSSLDRGGEKLFF
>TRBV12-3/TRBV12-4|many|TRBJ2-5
CASTHPATQETQYF
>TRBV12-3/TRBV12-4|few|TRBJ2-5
CASRRASYAQYF
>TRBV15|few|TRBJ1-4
CATSRDPPGQINEKLFF
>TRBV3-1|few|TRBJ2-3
CASSRGLAGGITDTQYF
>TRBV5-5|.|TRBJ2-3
CASSLEGDWDTQYF
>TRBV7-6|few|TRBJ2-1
CASSLRGMGEQFF
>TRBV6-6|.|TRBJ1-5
CASSYQPWGNQPQHF
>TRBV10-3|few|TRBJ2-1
CAISESGTSGYNEQFF
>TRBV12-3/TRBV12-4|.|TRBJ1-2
CASSTDGPGSYTF
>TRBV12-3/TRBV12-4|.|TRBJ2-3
CASSPRASGDTQYF
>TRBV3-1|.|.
CASSHTTGTGGRNEQFF
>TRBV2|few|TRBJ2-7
CASSTLTSGTIYEQYF
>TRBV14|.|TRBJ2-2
CASSKGLAGIGELFF
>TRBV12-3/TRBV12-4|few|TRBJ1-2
CASSEEQVYGYTF
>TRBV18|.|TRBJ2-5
CASSPPGKETQYF
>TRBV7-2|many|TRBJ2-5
CASSLNGGKETQYF
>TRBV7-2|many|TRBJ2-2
CASSLLGVNTGELFF